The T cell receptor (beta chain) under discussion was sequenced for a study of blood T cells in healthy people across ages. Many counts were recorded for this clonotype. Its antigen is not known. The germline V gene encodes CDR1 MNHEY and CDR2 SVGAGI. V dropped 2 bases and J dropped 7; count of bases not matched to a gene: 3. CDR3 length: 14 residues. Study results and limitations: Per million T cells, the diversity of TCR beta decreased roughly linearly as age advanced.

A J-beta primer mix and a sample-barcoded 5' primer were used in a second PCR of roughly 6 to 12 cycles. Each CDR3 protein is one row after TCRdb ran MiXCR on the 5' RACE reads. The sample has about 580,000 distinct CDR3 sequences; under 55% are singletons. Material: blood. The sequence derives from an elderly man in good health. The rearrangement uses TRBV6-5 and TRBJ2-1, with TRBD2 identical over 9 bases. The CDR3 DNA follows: TGTGCCAGCAGTTACGGTAGCGGGGGTAATGAGCAGTTCTTC. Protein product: CASSYGSGGNEQFF.